A single sample is the source of the 25 T cell receptor beta chains below, sequenced in a study of vaccination effects on CD4 cells after COVID-19. Their antigens are not known. Before sequencing took place, the ViraFEST assay used viral peptide pools to expand antigen-specific CD4+ T cells. Culture proceeded for approximately 10 days, and CD4+ T cells were then isolated. Each person got two doses of an mRNA SARS-CoV-2 vaccine, BNT162b2 or mRNA-1273. The repertoire was sequenced with immunoSEQ multiplex PCR; TCRdb's copy has only in-frame clones and lacks some. Counted here are 20,000 to 30,000 clones, more than 65% occurring once; the ten biggest clones make up 7% to 10%. The sequencing used CD4+ T cells from PBMCs cultured with SARS-CoV-2 spike peptides, collected after COVID-19 vaccination. Source of these receptors: a human donor who received a COVID-19 vaccine.

This clone has a handful of counts. The chain combines TRBV18 with TRBJ1-1; 9 bases are a match to TRBD1. With 3 bases clipped from V and 5 bases from J, the junction kept 13 bases outside the gene matches. Germline CDR1 and CDR2: KGHSH and LQKENI. The CDR3 is 17 residues long. The CDR3 DNA reads as TGTGCCAGCTCACCTTACAGGGGGCTGAGTGAGGGAACTGAAGCTTTCTTT. Encoded protein: CASSPYRGLSEGTEAFF.

The sample holds a few counts of this clone. The V and J genes are TRBV29-1 and TRBJ1-1; D uncertain. The CDR3 runs 12 residues. Between the trimmed V and J ends, which lost 0 bases and 11 bases, there was a span of 13 bases. The V gene's germline CDR1 is SQVTM and CDR2 ANQGSEA. In nucleotides, the CDR3 is TGCAGCGTTGAAGATCTTTCGGATTGGGCTTTCTTT. It translates to CSVEDLSDWAFF.

The V call is TRBV19, the J call TRBJ1-1, with D tentatively TRBD1 (6 bases). Per germline, CDR1 LNHDA and CDR2 SQIVND (reference sequence). This CDR3 is built from 13 residues. V was pared by 7 bases and J by 2 bases, with 11 bases between. This CDR3 is CASNSQGNTEAFF. Written as DNA, the CDR3 is TGTGCCAGTAACTCACAGGGTAACACTGAAGCTTTCTTT.

This clone was seen only a few times. The gene calls are TRBV25-1 and TRBJ2-3; weak D call: TRBD2 (5 bases). The ends were cut back, 5 bases at V and 9 bases at J, with 12 bases in the middle. CDR1 and CDR2 from the germline V gene are MGHDK and SYGVNS. This CDR3 is 12 amino acids long. The CDR3 reads CASSLWGETQYF. CDR3 nucleotide sequence: TGTGCCAGCAGTCTTTGGGGAGAGACGCAGTATTTT.

This chain links TRBV5-1 with TRBJ2-3, with no clear D. V dropped 3 bases and J dropped 1 base, with 9 bases sitting between them. The CDR3 runs 14 residues. Germline CDR1 is SGHRS and CDR2 is YFSETQ. This chain's CDR3 is CASSYGTGTDTQYF. CDR3 bases: TGCGCCAGCAGCTATGGAACGGGCACAGATACGCAGTATTTT.

This chain joins TRBV3-1 (or the pseudogene TRBV3-2) and TRBJ1-4, with D possibly TRBD1 on 5 matching bases. Per the germline V gene, CDR1 is LGHDT and CDR2 is YNNKEL (reference sequence). With 8 bases removed from V and 7 bases from J, the gap between germline ends came to 11 bases. This CDR3 spans 12 amino acids. The chain's CDR3 is CASVGPGEKLFF. The CDR3 region has the DNA TGTGCCAGCGTGGGGCCTGGTGAAAAACTGTTTTTT.

This chain links TRBV10-3 with TRBJ2-7; 8 bases are shared with TRBD2. This CDR3 has 15 residues. Germline CDR1 and CDR2: ENHRY and SYGVKD. V trimming: 0 bases; J trimming: 4 bases; junction bases outside the gene matches: 5. DNA for the CDR3: TGTGCCATCAGTGAGTCGAGCGGGAGTTCGTACGAGCAGTACTTC. Amino acids: CAISESSGSSYEQYF.

The chain employs TRBV4-1 and TRBJ2-7, with 8 bases fitting TRBD2. The V gene end was trimmed by 4 bases and the J gene end by 2 bases; junction bases not matched to a gene: 10. The CDR3 contains 16 residues. Looked up from germline, CDR1 is MGHRA and CDR2 is YSYEKL. The chain's CDR3 is CASSRLPTSGAYEQYF. CDR3 coding DNA: TGCGCCAGCAGCCGCCTCCCTACTAGCGGAGCCTACGAGCAGTACTTC.

The chain joins TRBV2 to TRBJ1-2; no definite D call. This CDR3 comprises 14 residues. Trimming took 0 bases from V and 4 from J, leaving 9 bases between them. Germline lookup yields CDR1 SNHLY and CDR2 FYNNEI. CDR3 region: CASSEAATVYGYTF. The CDR3 DNA reads TGTGCCAGCAGTGAAGCAGCGACGGTCTATGGCTACACCTTC.

This clone occurred a few times. Written as DNA, the CDR3 is TGTGCCAGCAGTTCATGGTCCCTAACGGGCTATGGCTACACCTTC. Protein sequence: CASSSWSLTGYGYTF. This sequence joins TRBV6-6 and TRBJ1-2; D remains ambiguous. Germline CDR1 MNHNY, CDR2 SVGAGI (reference sequence). CDR3 length: 15 residues. V lost 4 bases to trimming and J lost 4 bases, with 16 bases between them.

The chain joins TRBV12-5 to TRBJ2-1; 13 nucleotides agree with TRBD2. V gave up 11 bases and J gave up 6 bases; unmatched junction bases: 13. There are 16 residues in the CDR3. Germline CDR1 is LGHNT and CDR2 is FRNRAP. The CDR3 DNA is TGTGCTCGAGGGTGTCCGACTAGCGGGAGGTTCAATGAGCAGTTCTTC. Its protein product is CARGCPTSGRFNEQFF.

V usage is TRBV7-8 and J usage is TRBJ2-1, with D unclear. CDR3 size: 12 residues. V gave up 2 bases and J gave up 7 bases, with 6 bases separating them. CDR1 and CDR2 (germline): SGHVS, FQNEAQ. DNA for the CDR3: TGTGCCAGCAGCTTACACTTGAATGAGCAGTTCTTC. It yields the protein CASSLHLNEQFF.

This clone was picked up a small number of times. The chain carries TRBV10-3 and TRBJ2-1; 8 bases match TRBD1. V dropped 4 bases and J dropped 8; count of bases not matched to a gene: 10. The CDR3 spans 15 residues. Germline assignment: CDR1 ENHRY and CDR2 SYGVKD. CDR3 residues: CAISGRTGRSDEQFF. CDR3 nucleotides: TGTGCCATCAGTGGACGGACAGGGCGGTCCGATGAGCAGTTCTTC.

This clone was seen a handful of times. The V call is TRBV2, the J call TRBJ1-4; D unresolved. The CDR3 covers 12 residues. Between the trimmed V and J ends, which lost 10 bases and 2 bases, there was a span of 8 bases. Germline values: CDR1 SNHLY, CDR2 FYNNEI. The CDR3 is CATPETNEKLFF. The CDR3 coding sequence is TGTGCCACCCCGGAGACTAATGAAAAACTGTTTTTT.

This clone was picked up one time. The rearrangement joins TRBV6-1 to TRBJ1-2; possible D gene TRBD1, 5 bases. CDR1 and CDR2 (germline): MNHNS, SASEGT. This CDR3 is built from 15 residues. With 3 bases removed from V and 4 bases from J, the gap between germline ends came to 15 bases. The CDR3 here is CASSDGGVPTYGYTF. As DNA, the CDR3 is TGTGCCAGCAGTGATGGGGGGGTGCCTACCTATGGCTACACCTTC.

The CDR3 nucleotides read TGTGCCAGCAGCGATTTTGCAGGGACTAGCGGGGGGGCCTTCAATGAGCAGTTCTTC. Translation: CASSDFAGTSGGAFNEQFF. V usage is TRBV13 and J usage is TRBJ2-1; 16 bases map to TRBD2. V was pared by 5 bases and J by 6 bases, with 13 bases of the junction left unmatched. CDR3 length: 19 residues. CDR1 is PRHDT, CDR2 FYEKMQ, per germline (reference sequence).

V and J are TRBV9 and TRBJ2-1; tentatively, D is TRBD2 (6 bases). The CDR3 covers 18 residues. V lost 0 bases, J lost 9 bases, and 25 bases lay in between. Germline V gene lookup returns CDR1 SGDLS and CDR2 YYNGEE. CDR3 residues: CASSVGRRGLLGASEQFF. The CDR3 DNA sequence: TGTGCCAGCAGCGTAGGTAGGAGAGGACTACTAGGAGCCTCTGAGCAGTTCTTC.

The rearrangement links TRBV11-2 to TRBJ1-1; 10 nucleotides line up with TRBD1. The length of the CDR3 is 17 residues. In germline, CDR1 is SGHAT, CDR2 FQNNGV. Trimming took 2 bases from V and 5 from J; bases not matched to a gene: 11. CDR3 residues: CASSLMGDRGRLTEAFF. The CDR3, as DNA: TGTGCCAGCAGCTTAATGGGAGACAGGGGGCGCTTAACTGAAGCTTTCTTT.

The chain joins TRBV4-2 to TRBJ2-5, with 11 bases matching TRBD2. CDR3 length: 20 amino acids. The V segment lost 0 bases and the J segment 4 bases; nucleotides outside the gene matches: 16. From germline, CDR1 is LGHNA and CDR2 YNFKEQ. The chain's CDR3 is CASSQELAGASGGVGETQYF. CDR3 nucleotide sequence: TGTGCCAGCAGCCAAGAACTAGCGGGGGCCTCCGGGGGCGTGGGAGAGACCCAGTACTTC.

The CDR3 DNA sequence: TGCGCCAGCAGTGAGACCCCGGGACCTCAAGAGACCCAGTACTTC. Amino acids: CASSETPGPQETQYF. The chain combines TRBV10-1 with TRBJ2-5; TRBD1 or TRBD2 may be the D gene (5 bases each). The germline CDR1 and CDR2 sequences are WNHNN and SYGVQD (reference sequence). This CDR3 spans 15 amino acids. Trimming cost V 2 bases and J 2 bases, with 12 bases left between them.

This chain joins TRBV6-1 and TRBJ1-2; 8 bases are shared with TRBD1. The V segment lost 4 bases and the J segment 7 bases; nucleotides outside the gene matches: 14. The CDR3 sequence is 16 residues long. Germline CDR1 reads MNHNS; CDR2 reads SASEGT. The CDR3 reads CASSARQGATLSGYTF. CDR3 DNA sequence: TGTGCCAGCAGTGCCCGGCAGGGGGCGACGCTTTCTGGCTACACCTTC.

In nucleotides, the CDR3 is TGTGCCAGCAGCCCGGCGCGAGGGAACTATGGCTACACCTTC. As protein: CASSPARGNYGYTF. This chain uses TRBV5-4 with TRBJ1-2; no clear D gene. The V gene's germline CDR1 is SGHNT and CDR2 YYREEE (reference sequence). The CDR3 is 14 amino acids. V was shortened by 4 bases and J by 2 bases, with 12 bases between the two germline ends. The entire variable domain, with the rest obtained from reference TRBV5-4 and TRBJ1-2, is as follows: ETGVTQSPTHLIKTRGQQVTLRCSSQSGHNTVSWYQQALGQGPQFIFQYYREEENGRGNFPPRFSGLQFPNYSSELNVNALELDDSALYLCASSPARGNYGYTFGSGTRLTVV.

The chain recombines TRBV6-5 with TRBJ2-3; a possible D gene is TRBD1 (6 bases). The CDR3 runs 14 residues. Germline V CDR1 and CDR2: MNHEY, SVGAGI. V lost 6 bases, J lost 4 bases, and 14 bases lay in between. The CDR3 reads CASSYGQYSDTQYF. CDR3 nucleotide sequence: TGTGCCAGCAGCTACGGACAGTACTCAGATACGCAGTATTTT.

The genes are TRBV1 and TRBJ2-1; the D call in the table, TRBD1, was not verified against the DNA. TRBV1 is reported as a pseudogene. CDR3 length: 12 residues. CDR3 amino acids: CTTGDRVHEQFF. The CDR3 nucleotides are TGCACCACCGGAGACAGGGTCCATGAGCAGTTCTTC.

CDR3 loop: CASSPRLAGIGVETQYF. The CDR3 DNA reads TGTGCCAGCAGCCCACGACTAGCGGGGATAGGAGTAGAGACCCAGTACTTC. The genes are TRBV14 and TRBJ2-5; 11 bases fit TRBD2. Germline CDR1 is SGHDN and CDR2 is FVKESK. The CDR3 sequence is 17 residues long. Trimming took 4 bases from V and 4 from J; bases not matched to a gene: 11.